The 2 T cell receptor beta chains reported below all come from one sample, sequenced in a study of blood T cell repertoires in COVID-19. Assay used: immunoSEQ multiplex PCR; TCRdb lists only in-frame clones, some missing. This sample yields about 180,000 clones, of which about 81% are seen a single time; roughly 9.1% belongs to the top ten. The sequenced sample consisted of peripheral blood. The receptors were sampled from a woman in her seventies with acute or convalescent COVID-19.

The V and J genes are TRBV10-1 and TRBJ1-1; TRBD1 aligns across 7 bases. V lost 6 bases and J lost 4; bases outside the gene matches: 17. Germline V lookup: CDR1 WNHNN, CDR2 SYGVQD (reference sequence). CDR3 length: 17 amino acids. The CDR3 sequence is CASRDYREGGRSTEAFF. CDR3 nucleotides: TGCGCCAGCAGGGACTACAGGGAAGGGGGCCGGAGCACTGAAGCTTTCTTT.

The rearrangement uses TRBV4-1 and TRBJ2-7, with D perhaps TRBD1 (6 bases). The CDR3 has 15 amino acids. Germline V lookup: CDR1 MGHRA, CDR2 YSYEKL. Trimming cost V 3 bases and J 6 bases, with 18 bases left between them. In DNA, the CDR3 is TGCGCCAGCAGCCACCTAGGACGAGGGGGTACCGAGCAGTACTTC. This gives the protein CASSHLGRGGTEQYF.